This passage covers 23 T cell receptor beta chains from one sample sequenced in a study of OX40 agonist ivuxolimab in advanced cancers. The repertoire was sequenced with immunoSEQ multiplex PCR; TCRdb's copy has only in-frame clones and lacks some. The sample shows 65,000 to 80,000 clones, over 80% of them seen only once. Sequencing was performed on CD4+ or CD8+ T cells sorted from blood, taken in a trial of the OX40 agonist ivuxolimab. The receptors originated from an adult with an advanced solid tumor such as melanoma, head and neck, liver or kidney cancer.

This clone was found once. The chain couples TRBV29-1 to TRBJ1-2; the D is unclear. Looked up from germline, CDR1 is SQVTM and CDR2 is ANQGSEA. This CDR3 comprises 12 residues. Trimming shortened V by 2 bases and J by 6 bases, and 10 bases separated the two germline ends. The CDR3 loop is CSVEKGVDGYTF. The CDR3 DNA follows: TGCAGCGTTGAAAAGGGAGTCGATGGCTACACCTTC.

This clone was recorded only once. The genes are TRBV7-3 and TRBJ2-5; D might be TRBD1 (6 bases). Germline assignment: CDR1 SGHTA and CDR2 FQGTGA. Trimming took 2 bases from V and 1 from J, leaving 8 bases between them. CDR3 length: 14 residues. DNA for the CDR3: TGTGCCAGCAGCTTAGAACAGGGCCAAGAGACCCAGTACTTC. Encoded protein: CASSLEQGQETQYF.

The chain couples TRBV5-1 to TRBJ2-7; D remains unclear. Trimming left V 0 bases short and J 9 bases short, with 22 bases between. Germline loops: CDR1 SGHRS, CDR2 YFSETQ. CDR3 size: 16 residues. This CDR3 is CASSLGFSGQMDLQYF. The CDR3 nucleotides are TGCGCCAGCAGCTTGGGTTTTTCGGGCCAAATGGATTTGCAGTACTTC.

This rearrangement joins TRBV12-5 to TRBJ2-3, with TRBD2 identical over 14 bases. CDR1 is LGHNT, CDR2 FRNRAP, per germline. Trimming took 6 bases from V and 1 from J; bases not matched to a gene: 9. The length of the CDR3 is 18 residues. The CDR3 sequence: CASGSGLAGAEGTDTQYF. As DNA, the CDR3 is TGTGCTAGTGGCTCGGGACTAGCGGGAGCCGAGGGCACAGATACGCAGTATTTT.

This clone has just one count. The chain couples TRBV7-9 to TRBJ2-7, with 8 bases fitting TRBD2. After removal of 4 bases from V and 4 bases from J, the junction contained 12 bases not matched to a gene. The CDR3 loop spans 16 amino acids. In germline, CDR1 is SEHNR, CDR2 FQNEAQ (reference sequence). The CDR3 DNA sequence: TGTGCCAGCAGCTCCGGGGGCAGCGGGAGCTATTACGAGCAGTACTTC. This sequence encodes CASSSGGSGSYYEQYF.

The rearrangement joins TRBV28 to TRBJ2-1; TRBD2 matches at 10 bases. The trim removed 3 bases at V and 3 bases at J, leaving 11 bases unmatched. The CDR3 contains 18 residues. Germline CDR1 is MDHEN and CDR2 is SYDVKM. The CDR3 region is CASSFPPFSGRIYNEQFF. In nucleotides, the CDR3 is TGTGCCAGCAGTTTTCCCCCCTTTAGCGGGAGGATCTACAATGAGCAGTTCTTC. The variable domain in full, with the rest retrieved from reference TRBV28 and TRBJ2-1, is DVKVTQSSRYLVKRTGEKVFLECVQDMDHENMFWYRQDPGLGLRLIYFSYDVKMKEKGDIPEGYSVSREKKERFSLILESASTNQTSMYLCASSFPPFSGRIYNEQFFGPGTRLTVL.

CDR3 protein: CASSDSTSGTDEQFF. The CDR3, as DNA: TGTGCCAGCAGTGACTCGACTAGCGGGACAGATGAGCAGTTCTTC. The rearrangement joins TRBV6-4 to TRBJ2-1; 11 bases map to TRBD2. Germline lookup yields CDR1 MRHNA and CDR2 SNTAGT. CDR3 length: 15 amino acids. J was trimmed by 8 bases and V by 0 bases; bases with no gene match: 3.

The V and J genes are TRBV5-1 and TRBJ2-3; TRBD2 matches at 7 bases. The CDR3 has 16 amino acids. Germline lookup yields CDR1 SGHRS and CDR2 YFSETQ. J gave up 4 bases and V 0 bases, and 8 bases lay outside the gene matches. CDR3 nucleotide sequence: TGCGCCAGCAGCTTGGATGTGGGAGGGCCCTCAGATACGCAGTATTTT. Its protein is CASSLDVGGPSDTQYF.

A note on this clone: Mismatch with germline at one junction end may stem from a read error. The chain recombines TRBV19 with TRBJ2-2; tentatively, D is TRBD1 (6 bases). The CDR3 totals 15 residues. Germline values: CDR1 LNHDA, CDR2 SQIVND (reference sequence). The CDR3 is CASSRARGNAGELFF. CDR3 DNA: TGTGCCAGTAGTAGGGCGAGGGGGAACGCCGGGGAGCTGTTTTTT.

V is TRBV19 and J is TRBJ1-5; weak D call: TRBD1 (5 bases). This CDR3 has 14 residues. Germline CDR1 reads LNHDA; CDR2 reads SQIVND (reference sequence). V was clipped by 5 bases and J by 6 bases, with 14 bases between them. CDR3 residues: CASSGAFGGQPQHF. The CDR3 DNA reads TGTGCCAGTAGTGGAGCGTTCGGGGGTCAGCCCCAGCATTTT. The full variable domain, rest sourced from reference TRBV19 and TRBJ1-5, is DGGITQSPKYLFRKEGQNVTLSCEQNLNHDAMYWYRQDPGQGLRLIYYSQIVNDFQKGDIAEGYSVSREKKESFPLTVTSAQKNPTAFYLCASSGAFGGQPQHFGDGTRLSIL.

The rearrangement joins TRBV7-3 to TRBJ2-7; 12 positions agree with TRBD2. Germline loops: CDR1 SGHTA, CDR2 FQGTGA. The V gene end was trimmed by 5 bases and the J gene end by 2 bases; junction bases not matched to a gene: 7. CDR3 length equals 16 residues. The CDR3 loop reads CASSGRTSGKPYEQYF. The CDR3 DNA follows: TGTGCCAGCAGCGGGCGGACTAGCGGGAAACCCTACGAGCAGTACTTC.

In its sample, this clone was seen a few times. The chain is built from TRBV19 and TRBJ1-1, with a tentative D call TRBD1 (6 bases). Per germline, CDR1 LNHDA and CDR2 SQIVND (reference sequence). The V end lost 5 bases, the J end lost 1 base, and 17 bases lay between the germline ends. This CDR3 has 16 amino acids. CDR3 sequence reads: CASSSLGGLENTEAFF. The CDR3 bases are TGTGCCAGTAGTTCACTAGGGGGATTGGAGAACACTGAAGCTTTCTTT.

This clone was seen a few times. This sequence joins TRBV6-5 and TRBJ1-2; D remains unclear. Per the germline V gene, CDR1 is MNHEY and CDR2 is SVGAGI. This CDR3 is built from 14 residues. V shed 7 bases and J shed 3 bases, with 15 bases lying between them. The CDR3 sequence is CASISPGGHYGYTF. Here the CDR3 DNA reads TGTGCCAGCATCTCTCCGGGAGGCCACTATGGCTACACCTTC.

The rearrangement uses TRBV28 and TRBJ1-1; unclear D gene. CDR1 and CDR2 from the germline V gene are MDHEN and SYDVKM. The V and J ends lost 5 bases and 3 bases respectively, with 22 bases between them. The CDR3 runs to 17 residues. CDR3 in DNA: TGTGCCAGCAGTGCCCCGCGAGGCCGGGCACTTCACACTGAAGCTTTCTTT. This sequence encodes CASSAPRGRALHTEAFF.

The chain has TRBV7-8 and TRBJ2-4, with D tentatively TRBD1 or TRBD2 (5 bases each). The CDR3 consists of 17 residues. V lost 1 base and J lost 0, with 13 bases in between. Germline V gene sequence: CDR1 SGHVS, CDR2 FQNEAQ. The CDR3 region is CASSLVSRGSAKNIQYF. CDR3 DNA sequence: TGTGCCAGCAGCTTAGTATCGAGGGGATCAGCCAAAAACATTCAGTACTTC.

The chain is built from TRBV12-5 and TRBJ1-1; D is unresolved. Germline CDR1 and CDR2: LGHNT and FRNRAP. This CDR3 is 13 amino acids long. The ends were cut back, 4 bases at V and 0 bases at J, with 6 bases in the middle. The CDR3 region has the DNA TGTGCTAGTGGTTACCTATTGAACACTGAAGCTTTCTTT. The encoded protein is CASGYLLNTEAFF.

The chain links TRBV9 to TRBJ2-1; 10 nucleotides line up with TRBD2. The V segment lost 0 bases and the J segment 8 bases; nucleotides outside the gene matches: 5. This CDR3 is 15 amino acids long. Germline V gene sequence: CDR1 SGDLS, CDR2 YYNGEE. The DNA of the CDR3 is TGTGCCAGCAGCGTAGAGGGGACTAGCGCGTATGAGCAGTTCTTC. Amino acids: CASSVEGTSAYEQFF.

J is TRBJ2-2 and V is TRBV5-1; D is possibly TRBD1 (6 bases). CDR3 size: 14 residues. V lost 3 bases to trimming and J lost 5 bases, with 11 bases between them. CDR1 SGHRS and CDR2 YFSETQ come from the germline V gene. The CDR3 sequence is CASSSPQGTGELFF. In DNA, the CDR3 is TGCGCCAGCAGCTCCCCACAGGGTACCGGGGAGCTGTTTTTT.

The genes are TRBV10-3 and TRBJ2-5, with TRBD2 matching over 13 bases. The CDR3 has 14 amino acids. The V segment lost 4 bases and the J segment 4 bases; nucleotides outside the gene matches: 0. Germline lookup yields CDR1 ENHRY and CDR2 SYGVKD. The chain's CDR3 is CAISGTSGRETQYF. CDR3 bases: TGTGCCATCAGTGGGACTAGCGGGAGAGAGACCCAGTACTTC.

The chain combines TRBV10-1 with TRBJ2-1; D tentatively reads TRBD1 or TRBD2 (5 bases each). Trimming stripped 3 bases from V and 12 bases from J, with 12 bases between. CDR1 is WNHNN, CDR2 SYGVQD, per germline (reference sequence). CDR3 size: 12 residues. CDR3 in DNA: TGCGCCAGCAGTGAAGCTTGGGGACGGCAGTTCTTC. The encoded protein is CASSEAWGRQFF.

The rearrangement uses TRBV28 and TRBJ2-5, with TRBD2 matching 8 bases. The CDR3 is 16 amino acids. Germline V gives CDR1 MDHEN, CDR2 SYDVKM. Germline trimming cut 3 bases from V and 2 bases from J; bases unmatched to any gene: 8. This chain's CDR3 is CASSFQSGSPQETQYF. The CDR3 coding sequence is TGTGCCAGCAGTTTCCAGAGCGGGAGTCCTCAAGAGACCCAGTACTTC. The full variable domain, completed using reference TRBV28 and TRBJ2-5, is DVKVTQSSRYLVKRTGEKVFLECVQDMDHENMFWYRQDPGLGLRLIYFSYDVKMKEKGDIPEGYSVSREKKERFSLILESASTNQTSMYLCASSFQSGSPQETQYFGPGTRLLVL.

The V call is TRBV29-1, the J call TRBJ1-2; tentative D call: TRBD1 (6 bases). The CDR3 sequence is 13 residues long. Germline CDR1 and CDR2: SQVTM and ANQGSEA. V was clipped by 3 bases and J by 4 bases, with 12 bases between them. In DNA, the CDR3 is TGCAGCGTTGAGTGGGGGGCCGGCTATGGCTACACCTTC. It is translated as CSVEWGAGYGYTF. Combining the CDR3 with reference TRBV29-1 and TRBJ1-2 gives the whole variable domain SAVISQKPSRDICQRGTSLTIQCQVDSQVTMMFWYRQQPGQSLTLIATANQGSEATYESGFVIDKFPISRPNLTFSTLTVSNMSPEDSSIYLCSVEWGAGYGYTFGSGTRLTVV.

The chain links TRBV6-1 to TRBJ2-7; TRBD1 matches at 8 bases. After removal of 6 bases from V and 1 base from J, the junction contained 2 bases not matched to a gene. There are 13 residues in the CDR3. CDR1 is MNHNS and CDR2 is SASEGT in the germline V gene. CDR3 sequence: CASSGQGSYEQYF. The CDR3 DNA is TGTGCCAGCAGCGGACAGGGATCCTACGAGCAGTACTTC.